This TCR beta chain comes out of a study of cytomegalovirus exposure and HLA in healthy donors. The study's findings and limits: A later analysis by the authors found several of the most significant clusters apparently linked to common viral pathogens.

Unmatched junction bases numbered 9, after V lost 4 bases and J lost 6 bases. CDR1 MDHEN and CDR2 SYDVKM come from the germline V gene. This CDR3 is 14 amino acids long. 13 Jbeta primers and 60 Vbeta primers were used for the PCR. Sequencing used immunoSEQ multiplex PCR; TCRdb keeps in-frame clones, though not all of them. The sample shows about 110,000 clones, approximately 86% of them seen only once. As regards this clone: Its target is not known.

The chain is built from TRBV28 and TRBJ2-7; 7 positions match TRBD2. The sample comprised PBMCs. The receptor's source is a man aged 35-49 years in good health and CMV-seronegative. CDR3 region: CASSSTGRELEQYF. The CDR3 DNA reads TGTGCCAGCAGTTCTACCGGGCGGGAGCTCGAGCAGTACTTC.